This passage covers 4 T cell receptor beta chains from one sample sequenced in a study of beta chain features in type 1 diabetes listed by TCRdb under 2018. The library was generated by the immunoSEQ multiplex PCR assay. The entire isolated RNA was reverse transcribed using the High Capacity cDNA Reverse Transcription Kit, and thus expressed TCRB transcripts were sequenced. TCRdb provides this immuneACCESS table in a form limited to in-frame rearrangements. Some clones are lacking; in checked studies, under half of them reflect an unresolved V gene, and why the rest are absent is not known. This sample comprises over 120,000 clones, about 10% of them detected only once. The leading ten clones occupy 1% to 1.5% of the sample. Sequencing was performed on naive CD4+ T cells from blood. This sample's cell subset or site label indicates: true naive CD4+ T cells. The source of these receptors is a man aged 18-30 years in good health.

This clone occurred a few times. The chain recombines TRBV6-5 with TRBJ2-7, with D possibly TRBD2 on 6 matching bases. Trimming took 10 bases from V and 10 from J, leaving 17 bases between them. Germline V gives CDR1 MNHEY, CDR2 SVGAGI. CDR3 length equals 11 residues. This CDR3 reads CATQMGGSQYF. CDR3 nucleotide sequence: TGTGCCACCCAGATGGGGGGTTCCCAGTACTTC.

The table lists this clone with a few counts. The chain uses TRBV5-1 and TRBJ1-5; 7 nucleotides align to TRBD1. V was pared by 4 bases and J by 6 bases, with 4 bases of the junction left unmatched. The CDR3 loop spans 13 amino acids. Germline V gives CDR1 SGHRS, CDR2 YFSETQ. The CDR3 DNA reads as TGCGCCAGCAGCCCCTGGACAGGTCAGCCCCAGCATTTT. Its protein product is CASSPWTGQPQHF.

This clone was seen a few times. This rearrangement joins TRBV15 to TRBJ2-3, with D perhaps matching TRBD2 (6 bases). The germline CDR1 and CDR2 sequences are LNHNV and YYDKDF (reference sequence). There are 15 residues in the CDR3. V was trimmed by 5 bases and J by 3 bases, leaving 15 bases between them. CDR3 protein: CATSYGLAGTDTQYF. The CDR3 coding sequence is TGTGCCACCAGCTATGGACTGGCGGGGACAGATACGCAGTATTTT. Combining the CDR3 with reference TRBV15 and TRBJ2-3 gives the whole variable domain DAMVIQNPRYQVTQFGKPVTLSCSQTLNHNVMYWYQQKSSQAPKLLFHYYDKDFNNEADTPDNFQSRRPNTSFCFLDIRSPGLGDTAMYLCATSYGLAGTDTQYFGPGTRLTVL.

Many counts were recorded for this clone. This chain joins TRBV2 and TRBJ2-3; 9 nucleotides align to TRBD1. The trim removed 5 bases at V and 6 bases at J, leaving 3 bases unmatched. The CDR3 covers 13 residues. Germline CDR1 reads SNHLY; CDR2 reads FYNNEI. CDR3 sequence: CASSSGQGDTQYF. For the CDR3, the DNA is TGTGCCAGCAGTTCGGGACAGGGCGATACGCAGTATTTT.